The 15 T cell receptor beta chains in this list originate from one sample, sequenced in a study of shared clonotypes between healthy human individuals. Measured with immunoSEQ multiplex PCR; TCRdb has only the in-frame clones, and not every one. The repertoire consists of around 600,000 clones, with 95% occurring once and the leading ten covering over 0.09%. Selected positively for CCR7 and CD45RO-negative, naive CD8 cells excluded terminally differentiated effector memory CD45RA+ cells. The sequencing input was naive CD8+ T cells sorted from blood. Receptors were obtained from a woman aged 25 to 45 in good health.

The CDR3: CASSSLLPGGAHEQYF. CDR3 bases: TGTGCCAGCAGCTCGTTGTTGCCCGGGGGGGCCCACGAGCAGTACTTC. The chain uses TRBV5-6 and TRBJ2-7; 8 bases match TRBD2. Per the germline V gene, CDR1 is SGHDT and CDR2 is YYEEEE. Trimming took 3 bases from V and 5 from J; bases not matched to a gene: 13. The CDR3 sequence is 16 residues long.

This clone appeared a single time. The chain recombines TRBV29-1 with TRBJ2-4; tentatively, D is TRBD1 (6 bases). The CDR3 extends over 17 amino acids. Germline V gene lookup returns CDR1 SQVTM and CDR2 ANQGSEA. V was clipped by 6 bases and J by 0 bases, with 21 bases between them. As DNA, the CDR3 is TGCAGCGTGCGCACCGGGACAAGAGATTTAGCCAAAAACATTCAGTACTTC. It specifies CSVRTGTRDLAKNIQYF.

The chain combines TRBV2 with TRBJ2-1; a weak D match, TRBD2 (5 bases). Trimming removed 4 bases from V and 5 bases from J, with 12 bases in between. CDR1 and CDR2 (germline): SNHLY, FYNNEI. This CDR3 region has 14 residues. The CDR3 nucleotides are TGTGCCAGCAGTGGGGCGGAGCGGAACAATGAGCAGTTCTTC. Its protein is CASSGAERNNEQFF.

This clone was recorded once. V and J are TRBV27 and TRBJ2-7; 7 nucleotides align to TRBD2. CDR1 is MNHEY, CDR2 SMNVEV, per germline (reference sequence). The CDR3 covers 16 residues. V lost 0 bases and J lost 0; bases outside the gene matches: 5. DNA of the CDR3: TGTGCCAGCAGTTTATCGTTAGCGGGCACCTCCTACGAGCAGTACTTC. It yields the protein CASSLSLAGTSYEQYF.

The chain combines TRBV19 with TRBJ2-7; the match to TRBD2 covers 7 bases. Germline V gene sequence: CDR1 LNHDA, CDR2 SQIVND (reference sequence). This CDR3 is built from 14 residues. J gave up 2 bases and V 3 bases, and 4 bases lay outside the gene matches. CDR3: CASSIKRGTYEQYF. The CDR3, as DNA: TGTGCCAGTAGTATTAAGCGGGGTACCTACGAGCAGTACTTC.

The rearrangement links TRBV7-8 to TRBJ1-4; D ambiguous. The germline gives CDR1 SGHVS, CDR2 FQNEAQ. V was shortened by 3 bases and J by 0 bases, with 5 bases between the two germline ends. The CDR3 has 14 amino acids. The CDR3 is CASSFFATNEKLFF. The DNA for the CDR3 is TGTGCCAGCAGCTTCTTTGCAACTAATGAAAAACTGTTTTTT.

This clone has a single count. Within the sample, other DNA sequences also encode this same CDR3. The chain employs TRBV28 and TRBJ1-2, with D hard to call. The V end lost 2 bases, the J end lost 0 bases, and 4 bases lay between the germline ends. Per the germline V gene, CDR1 is MDHEN and CDR2 is SYDVKM. The CDR3 has 13 amino acids. The DNA for the CDR3 is TGTGCCAGCAGTTTAGGGGCTAACTATGGCTACACCTTC. Its protein is CASSLGANYGYTF.

CDR3 amino acids: CASSALRSPGSYNEQFF. The CDR3, as DNA: TGTGCCAGCAGCGCGCTTAGAAGCCCGGGCTCCTACAATGAGCAGTTCTTC. V is TRBV7-9 and J is TRBJ2-1; the D is unclear. Germline V gene lookup returns CDR1 SEHNR and CDR2 FQNEAQ (reference sequence). The V and J ends lost 5 bases and 0 bases respectively, with 17 bases between them. This CDR3 spans 17 amino acids.

V usage is TRBV4-1 and J usage is TRBJ1-2; no clear D gene. Germline values: CDR1 MGHRA, CDR2 YSYEKL. The ends were cut back, 1 base at V and 3 bases at J, with 12 bases in the middle. The CDR3 extends over 15 amino acids. The CDR3 nucleotides are TGCGCCAGCAGCCAAGTGACCGCCTACCACTATGGCTACACCTTC. Translation: CASSQVTAYHYGYTF.

V usage is TRBV2 and J usage is TRBJ2-1, with 9 bases matching TRBD1. After removal of 6 bases from V and 5 bases from J, the junction contained 2 bases not matched to a gene. CDR3 length equals 13 residues. The germline V gene has CDR1 SNHLY and CDR2 FYNNEI. CDR3 sequence reads: CASSGQGNNEQFF. Here the CDR3 DNA reads TGTGCCAGCAGCGGACAGGGGAACAATGAGCAGTTCTTC.

This clone was counted once. The chain joins TRBV7-2 to TRBJ1-3; D perhaps matches TRBD1 (5 bases). V lost 0 bases to trimming and J lost 2 bases, with 8 bases between them. This CDR3 spans 15 amino acids. CDR1 SGHTA and CDR2 FQGNSA come from the germline V gene. The CDR3 spells CASSLAAGTGNTIYF. Here the CDR3 DNA reads TGTGCCAGCAGCTTAGCAGCAGGGACTGGAAACACCATATATTTT.

The chain joins TRBV9 to TRBJ2-1; possible D gene TRBD2, 6 bases. This CDR3 spans 15 amino acids. Trimming pared 0 bases from V and 6 bases from J, leaving 13 bases between. CDR1 SGDLS and CDR2 YYNGEE come from the germline V gene. The CDR3 DNA reads as TGTGCCAGCAGCGTAGACGGGAGATGGGCCAATGAGCAGTTCTTC. It yields the protein CASSVDGRWANEQFF.

The chain couples TRBV2 to TRBJ2-7, with a possible D match to TRBD1 (6 bases). Between the trimmed V and J ends, which lost 6 bases and 4 bases, there was a span of 19 bases. Germline-derived CDR1 and CDR2 are SNHLY and FYNNEI. The CDR3 runs to 15 residues. The CDR3 sequence is CASRNTGSLSYEQYF. CDR3 in DNA: TGTGCCAGCAGAAATACAGGGTCCTTGTCGTACGAGCAGTACTTC.

In DNA, the CDR3 is TGTGCCAGCAGTCCCACCGGCCCCGGGGGCTACGGTGAGCAGTTCTTC. Translated, it gives CASSPTGPGGYGEQFF. The J gene is TRBJ2-1, the V gene TRBV27; D is perhaps TRBD1 or TRBD2 (6 bases each). The CDR3 spans 16 residues. Per germline, CDR1 MNHEY and CDR2 SMNVEV (reference sequence). V lost 5 bases and J lost 9, with 23 bases in between.

The gene calls are TRBV11-2 and TRBJ2-7; possible D gene TRBD2, 6 bases. There are 14 residues in the CDR3. Trimming stripped 5 bases from V and 6 bases from J, with 17 bases between. CDR1 is SGHAT and CDR2 is FQNNGV in the germline V gene. CDR3 coding DNA: TGTGCCAGCAGCACTACGACTAGAATGGGCGAGCAGTACTTC. Translated: CASSTTTRMGEQYF.